This T cell receptor (beta chain) was obtained from a study of hypomethylating agent response in myelodysplastic syndrome. Each sample had about 400 ng DNA, as two 200 ng replicates, at survey resolution. Produced via immunoSEQ multiplex PCR; TCRdb's table is partial and in-frame only. The table shows 3,000 or so clones, with more than 75% occurring only once. Germline V gives CDR1 SGHKS, CDR2 YYEKEE (reference sequence). Trimming stripped 0 bases from V and 4 bases from J, with 10 bases between. This CDR3 has 14 residues. The chain is built from TRBV5-5 and TRBJ1-1, with no clear D. This sample comprised bone marrow, obtained before or after starting hypomethylating agent treatment for myelodysplastic syndrome (not recorded which). The sequence came from a human donor with myelodysplastic syndrome. The CDR3 DNA sequence: TGTGCCAGCAGCTTGGGAGGGTTCGGCACTGAAGCTTTCTTT. Its translation is CASSLGGFGTEAFF. The whole variable domain, remainder taken from reference TRBV5-5 and TRBJ1-1, is DAGVTQSPTHLIKTRGQQVTLRCSPISGHKSVSWYQQVLGQGPQFIFQYYEKEERGRGNFPDRFSARQFPNYSSELNVNALLLGDSALYLCASSLGGFGTEAFFGQGTRLTVV.